Listed here are 13 T cell receptor beta chains from one sample, sequenced in a study of T cells in localized non-small cell lung cancer. The table came from immunoSEQ multiplex PCR; TCRdb's copy has only in-frame clones and leaves some out. The sample consists of 100,000 to 150,000 clones, roughly 90% of them appearing once. The sequencing used peripheral blood, collected before any cancer treatment. These receptors all stem from a female donor older than 55 with stage I lung adenocarcinoma.

The chain recombines TRBV28 with TRBJ2-7; 13 bases agree with TRBD2. Trimming took 2 bases from V and 2 from J; bases not matched to a gene: 3. From germline, CDR1 is MDHEN and CDR2 SYDVKM. The CDR3 contains 16 residues. DNA of the CDR3: TGTGCCAGCAGTTTAGAAACTAGCGGGAGGGCCTACGAGCAGTACTTC. Its protein is CASSLETSGRAYEQYF.

The chain couples TRBV5-1 to TRBJ2-5; maybe TRBD2 (7 bases). The ends were cut back, 5 bases at V and 5 bases at J, with 13 bases in the middle. The CDR3 runs to 13 residues. The germline V gene encodes CDR1 SGHRS and CDR2 YFSETQ. CDR3 region: CASSRGGTETQYF. Here the CDR3 DNA reads TGCGCCAGCAGTAGGGGGGGGACGGAGACCCAGTACTTC.

The CDR3 nucleotides are TGTGCCAGCAGCCCGACGATCAGGGGAAACATTCAGTACTTC. Translating it yields CASSPTIRGNIQYF. The rearrangement uses TRBV5-8 and TRBJ2-4; a possible D gene is TRBD1 (6 bases). Germline CDR1 and CDR2: SGHTS and YDEGEE. The CDR3 covers 14 residues. V dropped 4 bases and J dropped 6 bases, with 14 bases sitting between them.

This clone was detected only once. This chain connects TRBV7-6 to TRBJ2-7; 7 positions agree with TRBD1. CDR3 length: 14 amino acids. Germline assignment: CDR1 SGHVS and CDR2 FNYEAQ. The ends lost 1 base at V and 5 bases at J; junction bases unmatched: 5. CDR3 nucleotide sequence: TGTGCCAGCAGCTTAGAGGGGGCGCGAGACGAGCAGTACTTC. It encodes CASSLEGARDEQYF.

The V gene is TRBV2, the J gene TRBJ2-7; weak D call: TRBD2 (5 bases). Germline V gives CDR1 SNHLY, CDR2 FYNNEI. The V gene lost 7 bases and the J gene lost 1 base, with 14 bases spanning the gap. This CDR3 has 14 residues. The CDR3 here is CASIRHGGSYEQYF. The CDR3 coding sequence is TGTGCCAGCATCCGCCACGGCGGGTCCTACGAGCAGTACTTC.

The CDR3 coding sequence is TGTGCCAGCAGTCCACAGGGGGGGTCGGGCAATGAGCAGTTCTTC. Translated: CASSPQGGSGNEQFF. The chain links TRBV6-6 to TRBJ2-1; D is possibly TRBD1 (8 bases). Germline V gene sequence: CDR1 MNHNY, CDR2 SVGAGI (reference sequence). Trimming cost V 5 bases and J 6 bases, with 17 bases left between them. The CDR3 totals 15 residues.

The CDR3 region is CASRAPGYGYTF. The CDR3 DNA follows: TGTGCCAGCAGGGCCCCCGGGTATGGCTACACCTTC. The chain recombines TRBV2 with TRBJ1-2; D remains unclear. The CDR3 consists of 12 residues. In germline, CDR1 is SNHLY, CDR2 FYNNEI. V lost 6 bases and J lost 5, with 10 bases in between.

This clone was counted a few times. The rearrangement joins TRBV28 to TRBJ1-2; D may be TRBD1 (5 bases). There are 15 residues in the CDR3. The germline V gene has CDR1 MDHEN and CDR2 SYDVKM. The germline V and J ends were trimmed by 5 bases and 2 bases, with 15 bases remaining between them. As DNA, the CDR3 is TGTGCCAGCAGTCCCCCGACAGTGTCGAACTATGGCTACACCTTC. Protein product: CASSPPTVSNYGYTF.

The chain recombines TRBV2 with TRBJ2-2; TRBD2 is a possible D gene (5 bases). Germline lookup yields CDR1 SNHLY and CDR2 FYNNEI. The V end was cut by 6 bases, the J end by 6 bases, with 11 bases between. The CDR3 spans 13 residues. The CDR3 is CASRRAPAGELFF. DNA of the CDR3: TGTGCCAGCAGGCGGGCCCCAGCCGGGGAGCTGTTTTTT.

The V and J genes are TRBV5-4 and TRBJ1-5; D perhaps matches TRBD1 (5 bases). From germline, CDR1 is SGHNT and CDR2 YYREEE (reference sequence). With 4 bases removed from V and 1 base from J, the gap between germline ends came to 12 bases. The CDR3 length is 15 residues. The DNA of the CDR3 is TGTGCCAGCAGCAATGGGACGGGGAGCAATCAGCCCCAGCATTTT. This translates into CASSNGTGSNQPQHF.

The chain is built from TRBV10-3 and TRBJ2-7; D might be TRBD1 or TRBD2, each matching 5 bases. The CDR3 spans 13 residues. CDR1 and CDR2 from the germline V gene are ENHRY and SYGVKD. Trimming stripped 10 bases from V and 5 bases from J, with 18 bases between. CDR3 nucleotides: TGTGCCACAGAAAGGGACGGTCGGAACGAGCAGTACTTC. Translated: CATERDGRNEQYF.

The rearrangement joins TRBV5-1 to TRBJ2-7, with 10 bases matching TRBD2. This CDR3 comprises 15 residues. CDR1 SGHRS and CDR2 YFSETQ come from the germline V gene. After removal of 0 bases from V and 6 bases from J, the junction contained 6 bases not matched to a gene. The CDR3 DNA is TGCGCCAGCAGCTTGGCCCTAATAGCGGGAGGCGAGCAGTACTTC. It specifies CASSLALIAGGEQYF.

The chain uses TRBV14 and TRBJ1-2; the D is unclear. V was shortened by 2 bases and J by 4 bases, with 17 bases between the two germline ends. The CDR3 extends over 16 amino acids. Germline CDR1 is SGHDN and CDR2 is FVKESK. For the CDR3, the DNA is TGTGCCAGCAGCCAAAACCCCGGGTCTAGGACCTATGGCTACACCTTC. It translates to CASSQNPGSRTYGYTF.